These 29 T cell receptor beta chains were sequenced from one sample in a study of T cell repertoires in cytomegalovirus infection. TCRdb re-called the reads with MiXCR, one entry per CDR3 protein. Among about 360,000 distinct CDR3 sequences listed, around 18% were seen once. Sequencing was done on a sample of PBMCs. The origin of the receptors is a human donor in good health (CMV status not recorded). Some clones in this sample may be carry-over from other donors' samples.

This clonotype came up many times. V and J are TRBV7-2 and TRBJ2-1; the match to TRBD2 covers 13 bases. The germline V gene has CDR1 SGHTA and CDR2 FQGNSA. The CDR3 consists of 18 residues. V shed 4 bases, J shed 9 bases, and the junction held 15 bases outside the gene matches. This CDR3 is CASSSRPGLAGVQSEQFF. In DNA form, the CDR3 reads TGTGCCAGCAGCTCCCGACCAGGACTAGCGGGAGTTCAGAGTGAGCAGTTCTTC.

Regarding this clonotype: Possible read error: a much larger clone is one base away. The rearrangement joins TRBV11-2 to TRBJ1-1; D not resolved. This CDR3 spans 12 amino acids. The germline CDR1 and CDR2 sequences are SGHAT and FQNNGV. CDR3 nucleotide sequence: TGTGCCAGGAGCTTAGATTTCACTGAAGCTTTCTTT. Residues: CARSLDFTEAFF.

V is TRBV20-1 and J is TRBJ2-7; TRBD2 matches 8 bases. V dropped 3 bases and J dropped 3; count of bases not matched to a gene: 13. CDR3 length: 16 residues. Germline loops: CDR1 DFQATT, CDR2 SNEGSKA (reference sequence). CDR3 sequence (DNA): TGCAGTGCTAGTGCTCGGTTCGTGGCGGGAGGCTACGAGCAGTACTTC. It yields the protein CSASARFVAGGYEQYF.

This clonotype was observed a few times. This rearrangement joins TRBV19 to TRBJ2-3, with 9 bases matching TRBD2. The germline V gene has CDR1 LNHDA and CDR2 SQIVND (reference sequence). The CDR3 is 14 amino acids. V trimming: 11 bases; J trimming: 1 base; junction bases outside the gene matches: 7. In nucleotides, the CDR3 is TGTGCCGCGGGTAGCGGGAGAGGCACAGATACGCAGTATTTT. This gives the protein CAAGSGRGTDTQYF.

This clonotype was recorded at least ten times. This chain joins TRBV7-2 and TRBJ1-1; D might be TRBD1 (6 bases). The germline V gene has CDR1 SGHTA and CDR2 FQGNSA. CDR3 length equals 14 residues. Trimming took 7 bases from V and 1 from J, leaving 13 bases between them. The chain's CDR3 is CASTEGHANTEAFF. CDR3 coding DNA: TGTGCCAGCACCGAGGGACACGCGAACACTGAAGCTTTCTTT.

In this sample, this clonotype turned up many times. V and J are TRBV28 and TRBJ1-1; D is unclear. The germline V gene has CDR1 MDHEN and CDR2 SYDVKM. Between the trimmed V and J ends, which lost 8 bases and 4 bases, there was a span of 20 bases. This CDR3 region has 15 residues. The CDR3 loop is CASGSAFREVTEAFF. CDR3 nucleotides: TGTGCCAGCGGGTCTGCATTCCGGGAGGTCACTGAAGCTTTCTTT.

In this sample, this clonotype turned up a few times. The chain links TRBV12-3 or TRBV12-4 to TRBJ1-1; tentative D call: TRBD1 (6 bases). CDR3 length: 14 residues. Trimming took off 6 bases at V and 3 bases at J, with 14 bases between the two ends. CDR3 residues: CASSPTGPDTEAFF. The CDR3 coding sequence is TGTGCCAGCAGCCCAACAGGGCCTGACACTGAAGCTTTCTTT.

This clonotype was counted many times. The chain has TRBV10-3 and TRBJ2-5; 10 bases are a match to TRBD1. The V gene end was trimmed by 4 bases and the J gene end by 2 bases; junction bases not matched to a gene: 4. The CDR3 totals 15 residues. CDR1 is ENHRY and CDR2 is SYGVKD in the germline V gene. The CDR3 sequence: CAISGGGQGQETQYF. CDR3 DNA sequence: TGTGCCATCAGTGGAGGGGGACAGGGGCAAGAGACCCAGTACTTC.

The rearrangement links TRBV7-2 to TRBJ1-3; D call uncertain. The CDR3 has 15 amino acids. The V gene lost 5 bases and the J gene lost 4 bases, with 15 bases spanning the gap. The germline V gene has CDR1 SGHTA and CDR2 FQGNSA. The CDR3 DNA sequence: TGTGCCAGCAGCCCCGCACCCGGGGAGGGAAACACCATATATTTT. Protein product: CASSPAPGEGNTIYF. Filled out from reference TRBV7-2 and TRBJ1-3, the complete variable domain reads GAGVSQSPSNKVTEKGKDVELRCDPISGHTALYWYRQSLGQGLEFLIYFQGNSAPDKSGLPSDRFSAERTGGSVSTLTIQRTQQEDSAVYLCASSPAPGEGNTIYFGEGSWLTVV.

The CDR3 sequence is CASSKILAGDRRQETQYF. In DNA form, the CDR3 reads TGTGCCAGTAGTAAGATACTAGCGGGGGACCGTCGACAAGAGACCCAGTACTTC. V and J are TRBV19 and TRBJ2-5, with 11 nucleotides matching TRBD2. The ends lost 4 bases at V and 2 bases at J; junction bases unmatched: 12. The CDR3 length is 18 residues. Per germline, CDR1 LNHDA and CDR2 SQIVND (reference sequence).

This clonotype was detected ten times or more. The V call is TRBV7-2, the J call TRBJ2-7, with D possibly matching TRBD1 (5 bases). CDR1 and CDR2 (germline): SGHTA, FQGNSA. This CDR3 is 15 amino acids long. Trimming cost V 2 bases and J 2 bases, with 13 bases left between them. The CDR3 here is CASSLSVLGAYEQYF. The CDR3 DNA follows: TGTGCCAGCAGCTTATCAGTTCTAGGGGCCTACGAGCAGTACTTC.

This clonotype has only a few counts. The rearrangement joins TRBV7-2 to TRBJ2-5; D gene uncertain. Germline lookup yields CDR1 SGHTA and CDR2 FQGNSA. This CDR3 has 15 residues. Trimming removed 0 bases at V and 4 bases at J, with 12 bases between. CDR3 DNA: TGTGCCAGCAGCTTAGCAGACTCACAACCAGAGACCCAGTACTTC. It codes for CASSLADSQPETQYF.

This clonotype came up many times. This chain links TRBV6-4 with TRBJ1-6, with D uncertain. The V and J ends lost 3 bases and 7 bases respectively, with 7 bases between them. From germline, CDR1 is MRHNA and CDR2 SNTAGT. The CDR3 length is 13 residues. The chain's CDR3 is CASSELWNSPLHF. Written as DNA, the CDR3 is TGTGCCAGCAGTGAATTATGGAATTCACCCCTCCACTTT.

This clonotype was found many times. Here the CDR3 DNA reads TGTGCCAGCAGCTTAATCTTGGCAGGCCGACAAAATGGCTACACCTTC. Protein sequence: CASSLILAGRQNGYTF. The chain couples TRBV7-2 to TRBJ1-2; D gene unclear. V lost 2 bases to trimming and J lost 6 bases, with 19 bases between them. There are 16 residues in the CDR3. CDR1 is SGHTA, CDR2 FQGNSA, per germline.

This clonotype was counted only a few times. The chain recombines TRBV19 with TRBJ1-2, with D unclear. Trimming pared 7 bases from V and 4 bases from J, leaving 16 bases between. The CDR3 extends over 14 amino acids. CDR1 and CDR2 from the germline V gene are LNHDA and SQIVND (reference sequence). This CDR3 reads CASKFGNTGYGYTF. In DNA, the CDR3 is TGTGCCAGTAAGTTTGGCAATACCGGCTATGGCTACACCTTC.

The chain employs TRBV27 and TRBJ2-7, with D possibly matching TRBD1 (5 bases). The CDR3 covers 15 residues. The germline V gene has CDR1 MNHEY and CDR2 SMNVEV (reference sequence). V dropped 8 bases and J dropped 2 bases, with 19 bases sitting between them. As DNA, the CDR3 is TGTGCCAGCTCGGTAGGGGCTAGTTATGCCTACGAGCAGTACTTC. It yields the protein CASSVGASYAYEQYF.

This clonotype was observed many times. The J gene is TRBJ2-7, the V gene TRBV7-9; TRBD1 agrees at 10 bases. CDR3 length: 15 residues. After removal of 5 bases from V and 5 bases from J, the junction contained 9 bases not matched to a gene. The germline gives CDR1 SEHNR, CDR2 FQNEAQ (reference sequence). The CDR3 bases are TGTGCCAGCAGCCCCGGGACAGGGGATTACGACGAGCAGTACTTC. Protein: CASSPGTGDYDEQYF.

This clonotype was seen at least ten times. The rearrangement uses TRBV10-3 and TRBJ2-1; no clear D gene. This CDR3 has 11 amino acids. Germline V gene lookup returns CDR1 ENHRY and CDR2 SYGVKD. V lost 2 bases to trimming and J lost 9 bases, with 5 bases between them. In DNA, the CDR3 is TGTGCCATCAGTGAGGGAAGTGAGCAGTTCTTC. Translation: CAISEGSEQFF.

Details on this clonotype: Given a much more abundant clone one base away, this may be a read error. The V and J genes are TRBV5-8 and TRBJ1-5; D is ambiguous. The V end lost 1 base, the J end lost 3 bases, and 5 bases lay between the germline ends. The CDR3 consists of 13 residues. The V gene's germline CDR1 is SGHTS and CDR2 YDEGEE. CDR3 sequence reads: CASSLQDNQPQHF. The CDR3 DNA reads as TGTGCCAGCAGCTTGCAGGACAATCAGCCCCAGCATTTT.

This clonotype was observed a few times. The genes are TRBV4-3 and TRBJ2-7; no reliable D call. Germline CDR1 is LGHNA and CDR2 is YSLEER. The CDR3 has 15 amino acids. Trimming pared 4 bases from V and 0 bases from J, leaving 13 bases between. The CDR3 spells CASSPTRTDSYEQYF. CDR3 coding DNA: TGCGCCAGCAGCCCTACCCGGACGGACTCCTACGAGCAGTACTTC.

The chain is built from TRBV12-3 or TRBV12-4 and TRBJ2-6; the D is unclear. This CDR3 is built from 16 residues. V was trimmed by 3 bases and J by 4 bases, leaving 13 bases between them. This chain's CDR3 is CASSFGSAAGANVLTF. The CDR3 DNA sequence: TGTGCCAGCAGTTTTGGTTCCGCAGCCGGGGCCAACGTCCTGACTTTC.

With respect to this clonotype: Given a much more abundant clone one base away, this may be a read error. The missing conserved phenylalanine or tryptophan at the end of this CDR3 makes a read error likely. This chain connects TRBV12-3 or TRBV12-4 to TRBJ1-5; the D gene is possibly TRBD1 (5 bases). V was trimmed by 5 bases and J by 7 bases, leaving 15 bases between them. CDR3 length: 14 amino acids. As DNA, the CDR3 is TGTGCCAGCAGTAACCAGGGTGAAGAACAGCCCCAGCATTCT. It yields the protein CASSNQGEEQPQHS.

This clonotype was observed many times. This rearrangement joins TRBV7-2 to TRBJ2-7, with 7 bases fitting TRBD1. The CDR3 runs to 15 residues. CDR1 and CDR2 from the germline V gene are SGHTA and FQGNSA. The trim removed 1 base at V and 0 bases at J, leaving 3 bases unmatched. CDR3 sequence reads: CASSLDRDSSYEQYF. The CDR3 DNA reads TGTGCCAGCAGCTTAGACCGGGACAGCTCCTACGAGCAGTACTTC. Full variable domain (missing parts from reference TRBV7-2 and TRBJ2-7): GAGVSQSPSNKVTEKGKDVELRCDPISGHTALYWYRQSLGQGLEFLIYFQGNSAPDKSGLPSDRFSAERTGGSVSTLTIQRTQQEDSAVYLCASSLDRDSSYEQYFGPGTRLTVT.

The chain links TRBV9 to TRBJ1-2, with D possibly TRBD1 on 6 matching bases. The CDR3 consists of 19 residues. The V end was cut by 0 bases, the J end by 0 bases, with 21 bases between. Germline values: CDR1 SGDLS, CDR2 YYNGEE. The CDR3, as DNA: TGTGCCAGCAGCGTAGCCCTAATCCCACTCAGGGGCCCTAACTATGGCTACACCTTC. It encodes CASSVALIPLRGPNYGYTF. Full variable domain (remainder filled in from reference TRBV9 and TRBJ1-2): DSGVTQTPKHLITATGQRVTLRCSPRSGDLSVYWYQQSLDQGLQFLIQYYNGEERAKGNILERFSAQQFPDLHSELNLSSLELGDSALYFCASSVALIPLRGPNYGYTFGSGTRLTVV.

The sample holds many counts of this clonotype. The gene calls are TRBV7-2 and TRBJ2-7; no clear D gene. From germline, CDR1 is SGHTA and CDR2 FQGNSA. The CDR3 covers 13 residues. V dropped 2 bases and J dropped 6 bases, with 11 bases sitting between them. The CDR3 region is CASSLYVSSEQYF. The CDR3 DNA follows: TGTGCCAGCAGCTTATATGTGAGTAGCGAGCAGTACTTC.

The rearrangement uses TRBV11-3 and TRBJ2-1; tentative D call: TRBD2 (5 bases). The CDR3 is 15 residues long. Germline assignment: CDR1 SGHNT and CDR2 YENEEA. V lost 6 bases to trimming and J lost 3 bases, with 15 bases between them. CDR3 in DNA: TGTGCCAGCAGTTCGGACTCCTCCTTCTACAATGAGCAGTTCTTC. It codes for CASSSDSSFYNEQFF.

Only a few counts were recorded for this clonotype. The chain uses TRBV19 and TRBJ1-5; D unresolved. This CDR3 region has 12 residues. Between the trimmed V and J ends, which lost 3 bases and 7 bases, there was a span of 7 bases. CDR1 and CDR2 (germline): LNHDA, SQIVND (reference sequence). CDR3 nucleotide sequence: TGTGCCAGTAGTATGTTCGACCAGCCCCAGCATTTT. It translates to CASSMFDQPQHF.

The rearrangement uses TRBV27 and TRBJ1-2; D not certain. The CDR3 has 15 amino acids. Trimming took 1 base from V and 7 from J, leaving 16 bases between them. CDR1 and CDR2 (germline): MNHEY, SMNVEV (reference sequence). The DNA of the CDR3 is TGTGCCAGCAGTTTATACCCCGGACCGCGGCGTGGCTACACCTTC. This sequence encodes CASSLYPGPRRGYTF.

This clonotype has more than one count but fewer than ten. V gene TRBV5-6 combines with J gene TRBJ2-1, with 7 bases aligning to TRBD1. The CDR3 spans 13 residues. The ends lost 0 bases at V and 13 bases at J; junction bases unmatched: 7. CDR1 is SGHDT and CDR2 is YYEEEE in the germline V gene. The chain's CDR3 is CASSLGEQGTQFF. The CDR3 DNA sequence: TGTGCCAGCAGCTTGGGTGAACAGGGGACCCAGTTCTTC.